This TCR beta chain was observed in a study of T cells in Graves' hyperthyroidism and ophthalmopathy. This clonotype was counted at least ten times. There were TCR beta CDR3 regions amplified from RNA transcripts. In the first-round RT-PCR of the TCR CDR3, the HTBI primer set was used. TCRdb reprocessed the multiplex PCR reads with MiXCR, giving one entry per CDR3 protein. The top ten clones hold 17% of a sample with fewer than 700,000 distinct CDR3 sequences, roughly a sixth of them seen once. The V gene lost 2 bases and the J gene lost 4 bases, with 9 bases spanning the gap. The V gene's germline CDR1 is GTSNPN and CDR2 SVGIG (reference sequence). The CDR3 extends over 13 amino acids.

The receptor comes from a woman aged 18-29 years with Graves' ophthalmopathy. V gene TRBV30 combines with J gene TRBJ1-5; D gene ambiguous. The sample consisted of blood. CDR3 nucleotides: TGTGCCTGGAGTCAAAGGGAGAATCAGCCCCAGCATTTT. Its translation: CAWSQRENQPQHF.